A selection of T cell receptor beta chains follows, all from one sample in a study of T cell responses to AZD1222 COVID-19 vaccine. Sequencing was performed with immunoSEQ multiplex PCR; in TCRdb, only in-frame clones are kept and a portion is missing. The sample consists of around 99,000 clones, about 90% of them appearing once. Source: peripheral blood, taken 28 days after the second AZD1222 dose. These receptors were taken from an adult who received the AZD1222 COVID-19 vaccine. CDR3s include the opening cysteine and the closing phenylalanine or tryptophan. D genes are given only for firm matches. Size is omitted from some rows. Given values are once, few, many or a class for expanded clones.

cdr3_aa: CASSFRGNTEAFF; cdr3_nt: TGTGCCAGCAGTTTTAGAGGGAACACTGAAGCTTTCTTT; v_call: TRBV12-3/TRBV12-4; clone_size: NA; j_call: TRBJ1-1; d_call: NA
cdr3_aa: CASSLQGASTGNTIYF; cdr3_nt: TGTGCCAGCAGCTTACAGGGAGCGTCAACTGGAAACACCATATATTTT; v_call: TRBV7-2; clone_size: NA; j_call: TRBJ1-3; d_call: NA
cdr3_aa: CASQTRDSSYEQYF; cdr3_nt: TGTGCCAGTCAAACCCGGGACAGTTCCTACGAGCAGTACTTC; v_call: TRBV6-5; clone_size: NA; j_call: TRBJ2-7; d_call: TRBD1
cdr3_aa: CASSLIQGAGYNEQFF; cdr3_nt: TGTGCCAGCAGCCTTATACAGGGGGCTGGATACAATGAGCAGTTCTTC; v_call: TRBV3-1/TRBV3-2; clone_size: once; j_call: TRBJ2-1; d_call: TRBD1
cdr3_aa: CASSEGGTGVHSNQPQHF; cdr3_nt: TGTGCCAGCAGTGAGGGGGGGACAGGGGTTCATAGCAATCAGCCCCAGCATTTT; v_call: TRBV6-1; clone_size: few; j_call: TRBJ1-5; d_call: TRBD1
cdr3_aa: CASSKSGNTGELFF; cdr3_nt: TGCGCCAGCAGCAAGAGCGGGAACACCGGGGAGCTGTTTTTT; v_call: TRBV4-3; clone_size: NA; j_call: TRBJ2-2; d_call: NA
cdr3_aa: CASSRNGQLYEQYF; cdr3_nt: TGTGCCAGCAGTCGGAACGGACAGCTGTACGAGCAGTACTTC; v_call: TRBV6-2/TRBV6-3; clone_size: NA; j_call: TRBJ2-7; d_call: NA
cdr3_aa: CASSSPGQEQFF; cdr3_nt: TGTGCCAGCAGCTCCCCGGGACAGGAGCAGTTCTTC; v_call: TRBV7-8; clone_size: NA; j_call: TRBJ2-1; d_call: TRBD1
cdr3_aa: CAISESGHQYF; cdr3_nt: TGTGCCATCAGTGAGTCGGGACACCAGTACTTC; v_call: TRBV10-3; clone_size: NA; j_call: TRBJ2-7; d_call: NA
cdr3_aa: CASTRTEYEQYF; cdr3_nt: TGTGCCAGCACTCGGACGGAATACGAGCAGTACTTC; v_call: TRBV12-3/TRBV12-4; clone_size: NA; j_call: TRBJ2-7; d_call: NA
cdr3_aa: CASSPAGLKYNSPLHF; cdr3_nt: TGTGCCAGCTCACCAGCGGGGTTAAAGTATAATTCACCCCTCCACTTT; v_call: TRBV18; clone_size: NA; j_call: TRBJ1-6; d_call: NA
cdr3_aa: CASSQEAVNEKLFF; cdr3_nt: TGCGCCAGCAGCCAAGAGGCAGTGAATGAAAAACTGTTTTTT; v_call: TRBV4-3; clone_size: NA; j_call: TRBJ1-4; d_call: NA
cdr3_aa: CASSRPSGEYTDTQYF; cdr3_nt: TGTGCCAGCAGCCGGCCGAGCGGGGAGTACACAGATACGCAGTATTTT; v_call: TRBV5-4; clone_size: NA; j_call: TRBJ2-3; d_call: TRBD2
cdr3_aa: CASSGRDAKSYEQYF; cdr3_nt: TGTGCCAGCAGCGGCCGGGACGCAAAATCCTACGAGCAGTACTTC; v_call: TRBV7-2; clone_size: NA; j_call: TRBJ2-7; d_call: NA
cdr3_aa: CASSSLTIYGYTF; cdr3_nt: TGTGCCAGTAGTTCCCTTACAATCTATGGCTACACCTTC; v_call: TRBV19; clone_size: NA; j_call: TRBJ1-2; d_call: NA
cdr3_aa: CASSQDRGQGEYYGYTF; cdr3_nt: TGTGCCAGCAGCCAAGATCGGGGACAGGGGGAATACTATGGCTACACCTTC; v_call: TRBV4-2; clone_size: NA; j_call: TRBJ1-2; d_call: TRBD1
cdr3_aa: CASSSQGRGNEKLFF; cdr3_nt: TGTGCCAGCAGCTCCCAGGGTCGGGGTAATGAAAAACTGTTTTTT; v_call: TRBV4-2; clone_size: NA; j_call: TRBJ1-4; d_call: NA
cdr3_aa: CASSRKSAGNTIYF; cdr3_nt: TGTGCCAGCAGCCGAAAGTCCGCAGGAAACACCATATATTTT; v_call: TRBV27; clone_size: NA; j_call: TRBJ1-3; d_call: NA
cdr3_aa: CASSRTRTDTQYF; cdr3_nt: TGTGCCAGCAGCCGGACGAGAACAGATACGCAGTATTTT; v_call: TRBV4-2; clone_size: NA; j_call: TRBJ2-3; d_call: NA
cdr3_aa: CASREAGDGNTIYF; cdr3_nt: TGTGCCTCACGTGAAGCGGGGGATGGAAACACCATATATTTT; v_call: TRBV10-3; clone_size: once; j_call: TRBJ1-3; d_call: NA
cdr3_aa: CASSSWRDRVYSPLHF; cdr3_nt: TGTGCCAGCAGCTCATGGAGGGACAGGGTTTATTCACCCCTCCACTTT; v_call: TRBV27; clone_size: NA; j_call: TRBJ1-6; d_call: TRBD1
cdr3_aa: CSVDQGRAGGYTF; cdr3_nt: TGCAGCGTTGATCAGGGGCGCGCCGGGGGCTACACCTTC; v_call: TRBV29-1; clone_size: once; j_call: TRBJ1-2; d_call: NA
cdr3_aa: CASKSSGATNTGELFF; cdr3_nt: TGTGCCAGTAAGTCTTCGGGAGCCACGAACACCGGGGAGCTGTTTTTT; v_call: TRBV19; clone_size: NA; j_call: TRBJ2-2; d_call: NA
cdr3_aa: CASSLGSVGVEKLFF; cdr3_nt: TGTGCCAGCAGTTTGGGCTCCGTAGGGGTTGAAAAACTGTTTTTT; v_call: TRBV27; clone_size: NA; j_call: TRBJ1-4; d_call: NA
cdr3_aa: CASTSDRGLNTEAFF; cdr3_nt: TGTGCCAGCACTTCGGACAGGGGTCTGAACACTGAAGCTTTCTTT; v_call: TRBV2; clone_size: NA; j_call: TRBJ1-1; d_call: TRBD1
cdr3_aa: CASSQRRGAGAPYNEQFF; cdr3_nt: TGTGCCAGCAGCCAAAGGAGAGGAGCGGGGGCCCCCTACAATGAGCAGTTCTTC; v_call: TRBV3-1/TRBV3-2; clone_size: NA; j_call: TRBJ2-1; d_call: TRBD2
cdr3_aa: CASSQGTGSGEQFF; cdr3_nt: TGCGCCAGCAGCCAGGGGACAGGGAGTGGAGAGCAGTTCTTC; v_call: TRBV4-3; clone_size: once; j_call: TRBJ2-1; d_call: TRBD1
cdr3_aa: CASTVRDSNSPLHF; cdr3_nt: TGTGCCAGCACTGTACGGGACAGTAATTCACCCCTCCACTTT; v_call: TRBV6-5; clone_size: NA; j_call: TRBJ1-6; d_call: TRBD1
cdr3_aa: CASMRASNTGELFF; cdr3_nt: TGTGCCAGCATGAGGGCTTCGAACACCGGGGAGCTGTTTTTT; v_call: TRBV6-5; clone_size: NA; j_call: TRBJ2-2; d_call: NA
cdr3_aa: CATSESGTGKPEKLFF; cdr3_nt: TGTGCCACCAGTGAGTCCGGGACAGGGAAACCCGAAAAACTGTTTTTT; v_call: TRBV24-1; clone_size: once; j_call: TRBJ1-4; d_call: TRBD1
cdr3_aa: CASSQPRQGAEDTEAFF; cdr3_nt: TGCGCCAGCAGTCAACCGAGACAGGGGGCGGAGGACACTGAAGCTTTCTTT; v_call: TRBV23-1; clone_size: NA; j_call: TRBJ1-1; d_call: TRBD1
cdr3_aa: CASRAGVYEQYF; cdr3_nt: TGTGCCAGCAGAGCGGGGGTCTACGAGCAGTACTTC; v_call: TRBV2; clone_size: NA; j_call: TRBJ2-7; d_call: TRBD2
cdr3_aa: CASSLGGTQYF; cdr3_nt: TGTGCCAGCAGCCTGGGTGGGACGCAGTATTTT; v_call: TRBV14; clone_size: NA; j_call: TRBJ2-3; d_call: NA
cdr3_aa: CASRTESPYEQYF; cdr3_nt: TGTGCCAGCAGGACAGAGAGCCCCTACGAGCAGTACTTC; v_call: TRBV6-5; clone_size: NA; j_call: TRBJ2-7; d_call: NA
cdr3_aa: CASSVAGQTEAFF; cdr3_nt: TGTGCCAGCAGCGTAGCGGGCCAGACTGAAGCTTTCTTT; v_call: TRBV9; clone_size: NA; j_call: TRBJ1-1; d_call: NA
cdr3_aa: CASTSGGPGDHYGYTF; cdr3_nt: TGCGCCAGCACCTCAGGGGGGCCAGGGGATCACTATGGCTACACCTTC; v_call: TRBV5-1; clone_size: NA; j_call: TRBJ1-2; d_call: TRBD1
cdr3_aa: CATNVLAGGKGEQFF; cdr3_nt: TGTGCCACGAACGTACTAGCGGGGGGAAAGGGTGAGCAGTTCTTC; v_call: TRBV6-5; clone_size: once; j_call: TRBJ2-1; d_call: TRBD2
cdr3_aa: CASSKTGTLTYNEQFF; cdr3_nt: TGTGCCAGCAGTAAGACCGGGACACTAACCTACAATGAGCAGTTCTTC; v_call: TRBV3-1/TRBV3-2; clone_size: NA; j_call: TRBJ2-1; d_call: NA
cdr3_aa: CASSLSGAYGYTF; cdr3_nt: TGTGCCAGCAGCTTGTCAGGGGCGTATGGCTACACCTTC; v_call: TRBV5-4; clone_size: many; j_call: TRBJ1-2; d_call: NA
cdr3_aa: CASSLDRGNSPLHF; cdr3_nt: TGCGCCAGCAGCTTAGACAGGGGAAATTCACCCCTCCACTTT; v_call: TRBV5-1; clone_size: NA; j_call: TRBJ1-6; d_call: TRBD1